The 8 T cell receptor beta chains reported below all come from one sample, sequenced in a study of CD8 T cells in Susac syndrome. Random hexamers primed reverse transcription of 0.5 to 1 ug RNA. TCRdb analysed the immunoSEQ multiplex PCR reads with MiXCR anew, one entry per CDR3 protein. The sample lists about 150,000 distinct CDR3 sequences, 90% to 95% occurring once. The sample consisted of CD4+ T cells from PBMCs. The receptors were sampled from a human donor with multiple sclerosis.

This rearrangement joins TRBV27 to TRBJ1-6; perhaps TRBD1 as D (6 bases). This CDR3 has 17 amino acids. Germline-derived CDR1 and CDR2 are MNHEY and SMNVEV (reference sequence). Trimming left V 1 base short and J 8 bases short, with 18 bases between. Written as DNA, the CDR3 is TGTGCCAGCAGTTTATTGCCTCAGGGGACTAAGGATTCACCCCTCCACTTT. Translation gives CASSLLPQGTKDSPLHF.

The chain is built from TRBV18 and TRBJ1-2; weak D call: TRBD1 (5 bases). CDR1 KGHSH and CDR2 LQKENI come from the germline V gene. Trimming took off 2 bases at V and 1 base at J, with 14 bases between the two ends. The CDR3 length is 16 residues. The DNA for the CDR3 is TGTGCCAGCTCACCAAGTGGGCAGGGAGGTAACTATGGCTACACCTTC. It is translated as CASSPSGQGGNYGYTF.

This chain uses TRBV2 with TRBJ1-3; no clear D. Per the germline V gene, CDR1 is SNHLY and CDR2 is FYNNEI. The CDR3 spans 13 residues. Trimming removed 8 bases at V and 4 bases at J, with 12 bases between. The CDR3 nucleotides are TGTGCCAGCGGAATGGCCCACGGAAACACCATATATTTT. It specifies CASGMAHGNTIYF.

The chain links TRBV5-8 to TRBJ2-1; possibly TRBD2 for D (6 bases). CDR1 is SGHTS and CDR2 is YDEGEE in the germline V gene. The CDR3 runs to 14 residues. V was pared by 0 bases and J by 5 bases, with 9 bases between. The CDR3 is CASSLAGSNNEQFF. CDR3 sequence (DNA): TGTGCCAGCAGCTTGGCCGGGAGTAACAATGAGCAGTTCTTC. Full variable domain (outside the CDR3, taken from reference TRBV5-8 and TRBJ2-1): EAGVTQSPTHLIKTRGQQATLRCSPISGHTSVYWYQQALGLGLQFLLWYDEGEERNRGNFPPRFSGRQFPNYSSELNVNALELEDSALYLCASSLAGSNNEQFFGPGTRLTVL.

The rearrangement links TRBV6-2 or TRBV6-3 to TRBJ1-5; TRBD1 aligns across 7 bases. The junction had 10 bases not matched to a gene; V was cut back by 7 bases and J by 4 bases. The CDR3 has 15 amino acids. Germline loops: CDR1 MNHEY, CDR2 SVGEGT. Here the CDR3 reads CASTGGTYPNQPQHF. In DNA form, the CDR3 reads TGTGCCAGCACAGGGGGAACGTATCCGAATCAGCCCCAGCATTTT.

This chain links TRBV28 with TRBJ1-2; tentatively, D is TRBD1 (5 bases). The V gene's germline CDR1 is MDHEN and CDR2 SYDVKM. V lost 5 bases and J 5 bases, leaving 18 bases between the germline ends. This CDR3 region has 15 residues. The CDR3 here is CASSPAGTAPYGYTF. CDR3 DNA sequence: TGTGCCAGCAGTCCCGCCGGGACTGCACCATATGGCTACACCTTC.

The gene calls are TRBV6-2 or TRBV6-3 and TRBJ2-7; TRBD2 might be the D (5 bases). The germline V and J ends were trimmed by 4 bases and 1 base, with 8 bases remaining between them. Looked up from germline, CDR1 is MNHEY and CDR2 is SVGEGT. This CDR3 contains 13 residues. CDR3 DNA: TGTGCCAGCAGTTTCAGGACTTCCTACGAGCAGTACTTC. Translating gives CASSFRTSYEQYF.

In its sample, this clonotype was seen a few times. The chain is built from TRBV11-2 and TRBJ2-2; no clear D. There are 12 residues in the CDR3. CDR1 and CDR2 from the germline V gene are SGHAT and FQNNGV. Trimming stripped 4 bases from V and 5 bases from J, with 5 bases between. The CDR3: CASSSWTGELFF. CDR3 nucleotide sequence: TGTGCCAGCAGCTCATGGACCGGGGAGCTGTTTTTT.